These 19 T cell receptor beta chains were all obtained from the same sample, sequenced in a study of identical twins. TCRdb passed the 5' RACE reads through MiXCR, listing each CDR3 protein once. The repertoire holds roughly 700,000 distinct CDR3 sequences, with 8.6% as singletons. In addition, the sample was reused for a study of yellow fever vaccine responses in identical twins.

The sample consisted of PBMCs. These receptors were obtained from a woman between 18 and 29 years old in good health.

The chain uses TRBV7-9 and TRBJ1-5; D gene unclear. The germline V gene encodes CDR1 SEHNR and CDR2 FQNEAQ (reference sequence). The CDR3 totals 15 residues. Trimming cost V 3 bases and J 0 bases, with 9 bases left between them. In DNA, the CDR3 is TGTGCCAGCAGCTTGTCAGCGAGTAGCAATCAGCCCCAGCATTTT. Residues: CASSLSASSNQPQHF.

The V gene is TRBV7-3, the J gene TRBJ2-2, with 7 nucleotides matching TRBD1. The CDR3 covers 14 residues. Germline V gene data show CDR1 as SGHTA and CDR2 as FQGTGA. The ends lost 5 bases at V and 8 bases at J; junction bases unmatched: 8. The CDR3 spells CASSRDRVLGELFF. The DNA of the CDR3 is TGTGCCAGCAGCCGTGACAGGGTTTTGGGGGAGCTGTTTTTT.

The table lists this clonotype with a few counts. The rearrangement uses TRBV6-2 or TRBV6-3 and TRBJ2-3; D might be TRBD1 or TRBD2, each matching 5 bases. The length of the CDR3 is 15 residues. The germline V gene has CDR1 MNHEY and CDR2 SVGEGT. V was clipped by 5 bases and J by 4 bases, with 16 bases between them. The CDR3 region is CASSHWGSSADTQYF. Written as DNA, the CDR3 is TGTGCCAGCAGTCACTGGGGGAGTTCGGCAGATACGCAGTATTTT.

V is TRBV2 and J is TRBJ2-7; 9 bases fit TRBD2. The CDR3 sequence is 16 residues long. The germline V gene encodes CDR1 SNHLY and CDR2 FYNNEI. The ends lost 7 bases at V and 7 bases at J; junction bases unmatched: 17. The CDR3 nucleotides are TGTGCCAGCATTGATGGTCTGCGGGAGGGAGGTCAGGAGCAGTACTTC. Residues: CASIDGLREGGQEQYF.

The J gene is TRBJ2-3, the V gene TRBV27; tentative D call: TRBD2 (6 bases). This CDR3 is built from 14 residues. CDR1 and CDR2 (germline): MNHEY, SMNVEV (reference sequence). Trimming left V 8 bases short and J 4 bases short, with 16 bases between. CDR3 protein: CASGGGMGPDTQYF. CDR3 sequence (DNA): TGTGCCAGCGGAGGCGGGATGGGACCAGATACGCAGTATTTT.

Here the CDR3 reads CASSSRLEGYEQYF. The DNA for the CDR3 is TGTGCCAGCAGCTCCCGACTAGAGGGGTACGAGCAGTACTTC. The V gene is TRBV14, the J gene TRBJ2-7, with D tentatively TRBD2 (6 bases). This CDR3 comprises 14 residues. The V end was cut by 5 bases, the J end by 4 bases, with 15 bases between. Germline CDR1 is SGHDN and CDR2 is FVKESK.

The chain is built from TRBV9 and TRBJ2-1, with a weak D call TRBD2 (6 bases). CDR1 and CDR2 from the germline V gene are SGDLS and YYNGEE. CDR3 length: 14 amino acids. Trimming took off 4 bases at V and 8 bases at J, with 16 bases between the two ends. The CDR3 DNA reads as TGTGCCAGCAGCCCCCTTGGAGGGGACTATGAGCAGTTCTTC. Protein sequence: CASSPLGGDYEQFF.

The rearrangement uses TRBV27 and TRBJ2-7, with D possibly matching TRBD2 (6 bases). The V end lost 4 bases, the J end lost 3 bases, and 31 bases lay between the germline ends. The CDR3 covers 20 residues. Germline V CDR1 and CDR2: MNHEY, SMNVEV (reference sequence). CDR3 coding DNA: TGTGCCAGCAGTTCAACTGGGAGGTTCAGCCGGGATAGCCCCCTCTACGAGCAGTACTTC. Protein product: CASSSTGRFSRDSPLYEQYF.

The chain links TRBV7-2 to TRBJ2-7; TRBD1 agrees at 8 bases. The CDR3 loop spans 15 amino acids. Trimming took 1 base from V and 6 from J; bases not matched to a gene: 8. Germline lookup yields CDR1 SGHTA and CDR2 FQGNSA. In nucleotides, the CDR3 is TGTGCCAGCAGCTTAGTTGGGACAGGCAAGAGCGAGCAGTACTTC. As protein: CASSLVGTGKSEQYF.

This sequence joins TRBV7-9 and TRBJ2-7; no clear D gene. CDR3 length: 13 residues. Looked up from germline, CDR1 is SEHNR and CDR2 is FQNEAQ (reference sequence). V lost 1 base to trimming and J lost 4 bases, with 8 bases between them. In DNA form, the CDR3 reads TGTGCCAGCAGCTTAGGGGGTAAATACGAGCAGTACTTC. Translating gives CASSLGGKYEQYF.

This clonotype was picked up many times. V gene TRBV5-1 combines with J gene TRBJ2-1; D perhaps matches TRBD2 (5 bases). The CDR3 totals 14 residues. V was cut by 6 bases and J by 3 bases, with 13 bases left in between. CDR1 and CDR2 (germline): SGHRS, YFSETQ. CDR3 loop: CASTRDPIYNEQFF. CDR3 sequence (DNA): TGCGCCAGCACACGGGATCCTATCTACAATGAGCAGTTCTTC.

This clonotype was seen many times. V and J are TRBV18 and TRBJ2-3; the D is unclear. V was shortened by 0 bases and J by 0 bases, with 4 bases between the two germline ends. Germline V gene lookup returns CDR1 KGHSH and CDR2 LQKENI. This CDR3 region has 14 residues. CDR3 coding DNA: TGTGCCAGCTCACCACCTGGCAGCACAGATACGCAGTATTTT. Protein product: CASSPPGSTDTQYF.

The rearrangement uses TRBV20-1 and TRBJ2-2, with D perhaps given as TRBD1 or TRBD2 (5 bases each). The CDR3 sequence is 16 residues long. The germline V gene encodes CDR1 DFQATT and CDR2 SNEGSKA (reference sequence). Trimming removed 6 bases from V and 1 base from J, with 18 bases in between. CDR3 protein: CSAPSPGRVNTGELFF. The CDR3 nucleotides read TGCAGTGCCCCCAGTCCGGGGCGAGTGAACACCGGGGAGCTGTTTTTT.

V usage is TRBV7-9 and J usage is TRBJ2-1; 10 bases match TRBD1. The germline CDR1 and CDR2 sequences are SEHNR and FQNEAQ (reference sequence). The J segment lost 3 bases and the V segment lost 6 bases, leaving 5 bases of the junction unmatched. This CDR3 contains 15 residues. CDR3 sequence reads: CASRPGTGVYNEQFF. The DNA of the CDR3 is TGTGCCAGCAGGCCCGGGACAGGGGTCTACAATGAGCAGTTCTTC.

This sequence joins TRBV11-2 and TRBJ2-1; D might be TRBD2 (5 bases). Trimming took off 5 bases at V and 9 bases at J, with 8 bases between the two ends. CDR1 SGHAT and CDR2 FQNNGV come from the germline V gene. The CDR3 is 11 residues long. The CDR3 reads CASSGGTEQFF. CDR3 coding DNA: TGTGCCAGCAGCGGAGGTACTGAGCAGTTCTTC.

This clonotype was detected ten times or more. This chain joins TRBV27 and TRBJ2-1, with 7 bases aligning to TRBD1. This CDR3 is 16 amino acids long. V shed 2 bases, J shed 6 bases, and the junction held 10 bases outside the gene matches. CDR1 and CDR2 from the germline V gene are MNHEY and SMNVEV (reference sequence). In DNA, the CDR3 is TGTGCCAGCAGTTTACTCGTACAGGGGCATGTCAATGAGCAGTTCTTC. As protein: CASSLLVQGHVNEQFF.

The V call is TRBV13, the J call TRBJ2-7; D might be TRBD2 (6 bases). V lost 5 bases and J 3 bases, leaving 14 bases between the germline ends. The CDR3 runs to 14 residues. CDR1 and CDR2 from the germline V gene are PRHDT and FYEKMQ (reference sequence). CDR3 in amino acids: CASSTGTFCYEQYF. CDR3 coding DNA: TGTGCCAGCAGCACCGGGACTTTCTGCTACGAGCAGTACTTC.

The chain couples TRBV28 to TRBJ2-6, with a possible D match to TRBD2 (6 bases). The length of the CDR3 is 14 residues. V was shortened by 8 bases and J by 0 bases, with 8 bases between the two germline ends. CDR1 MDHEN and CDR2 SYDVKM come from the germline V gene. CDR3 loop: CASGTGSGANVLTF. The CDR3 DNA reads TGTGCCAGCGGGACTGGCTCTGGGGCCAACGTCCTGACTTTC. The complete variable domain, with remaining parts taken from reference TRBV28 and TRBJ2-6, reads DVKVTQSSRYLVKRTGEKVFLECVQDMDHENMFWYRQDPGLGLRLIYFSYDVKMKEKGDIPEGYSVSREKKERFSLILESASTNQTSMYLCASGTGSGANVLTFGAGSRLTVL.

This rearrangement joins TRBV15 to TRBJ2-7; 8 bases map to TRBD1. This CDR3 spans 16 amino acids. Germline-derived CDR1 and CDR2 are LNHNV and YYDKDF (reference sequence). V gave up 0 bases and J gave up 2 bases; unmatched junction bases: 6. CDR3 nucleotides: TGTGCCACCAGCAGAGAGGTTGGGACAGGCACCTACGAGCAGTACTTC. Amino acids: CATSREVGTGTYEQYF.